This T cell receptor (beta chain) was captured by sequencing in a study of blood T cell repertoires in COVID-19. Turning to the study itself: There were acute and convalescent COVID-19 samples, and they came from the United States, Italy and Spain. PBMCs, B-cell-depleted T cells, or T cells were the source of the cDNA or gDNA that made up the material.

The germline V and J ends were trimmed by 3 bases and 8 bases, with 13 bases remaining between them. The germline CDR1 and CDR2 sequences are SNHLY and FYNNEI. The CDR3 runs to 14 residues. Profiled with immunoSEQ multiplex PCR; TCRdb holds only in-frame clones, not every one. The sample consists of 150,000 to 200,000 clones, 70% to 90% of them appearing once. At least ten counts were recorded for this clone. The TCR originated in a human donor in a cohort sampled during active COVID-19. The sample consisted of peripheral blood. J is TRBJ1-4 and V is TRBV2; no firm D call. The DNA of the CDR3 is TGTGCCAGCAGTGATCCGTGGGCCGCGGAAAAACTGTTTTTT. This sequence encodes CASSDPWAAEKLFF. Full variable domain (missing parts from reference TRBV2 and TRBJ1-4): EPEVTQTPSHQVTQMGQEVILRCVPISNHLYFYWYRQILGQKVEFLVSFYNNEISEKSEIFDDQFSVERPDGSNFTLKIRSTKLEDSAMYFCASSDPWAAEKLFFGSGTQLSVL.